Sequencing of this T cell receptor beta chain was carried out in a study of shared clonotypes between healthy human individuals. Germline V gene data show CDR1 as SGHNT and CDR2 as YENEEA. The CDR3 contains 17 residues. V lost 3 bases to trimming and J lost 0 bases; unmatched junction nucleotides: 8. Naive-designated CD8 cells lacked CD45RO, were positively enriched for CCR7, and omitted terminally differentiated effector memory CD45RA+ cells. TCRdb keeps only in-frame clones here, not all; method: immunoSEQ multiplex PCR. In the table there are about 590,000 clones, around 95% of which are singletons.

Sequencing was carried out using naive CD8+ T cells sorted from blood. This TCR derives from a woman aged 25 to 39 in good health. The J gene is TRBJ2-1, the V gene TRBV11-3, with 7 bases aligning to TRBD2. The CDR3 nucleotides read TGTGCCAGCAGCTTTGGGGCGGGAGTCAACTCCTACAATGAGCAGTTCTTC. Amino acid sequence: CASSFGAGVNSYNEQFF.